These T cell receptor beta chains were read from a single sample in a study of CD8 T cells in ankylosing spondylitis. TCRdb processed the 5' RACE reads anew with MiXCR; each CDR3 protein has one entry. The sample has some 840,000 distinct CDR3 sequences, about 10% seen once. Sequenced: blood, either unsorted or a sorted T cell fraction (not recorded which). The receptor source for this set is a male donor with ankylosing spondylitis. CDR3s include the opening cysteine and the closing phenylalanine or tryptophan.

>TRBV21-1|TRBJ1-4
CASSKEYRTNEKLFF
>TRBV5-1|TRBJ2-4
CASSRTDFEGIQYF
>TRBV5-1|TRBJ1-1
CASSSSRGRGHTEAFF
>TRBV9|TRBJ2-5
CASSVGGGSLQETQYF
>TRBV6-6|TRBJ2-1
CATSGPYNEQFF
>TRBV11-1|TRBJ2-6
CASSADRGTISGANVLTF
>TRBV20-1|TRBJ2-1
CSVTGGPYNEQFF
>TRBV18|TRBJ1-1
CASSPAGQIGAEAFF
>TRBV15|TRBJ2-1
CATSRGPRVTYNEQFF
>TRBV13|TRBJ1-5
CASSLGRGLTNQPQHF
>TRBV5-1|TRBJ1-2
CASSLVGGGMNYGYTF
>TRBV20-1|TRBJ2-7
CSAREGLNTQYEQYF
>TRBV15|TRBJ2-5
CATSRGGNQETQYF
>TRBV20-1|TRBJ2-1
CSARVFQLAGGLYEQFF
>TRBV6-2/TRBV6-3|TRBJ2-3
CASRYRLAGGPDDRDTQYF
>TRBV20-1|TRBJ2-2
CSAQGGVTGELFF
>TRBV5-1|TRBJ2-1
CASSPGQGEVEQFF